This paragraph reports one TCR beta chain. Its antigen is currently unknown. This entry belongs to a study of T-cell reconstitution after alpha-beta-depleted transplantation in children. TCRbeta library preparation incorporated unique molecular identifiers. Each CDR3 protein gets one entry after TCRdb re-called the PCR reads with MiXCR. The sample lists 540,000 or so distinct CDR3 sequences, roughly 23% occurring once. Points from the study as a whole: Counts and diversity of T cells one year after transplant came mostly from newly produced T cells. The origin of high day-60 TCRbeta diversity in some patients lay in surviving recipient T cells and thymic progenitors. Reports say that about two months after transplant, the alpha-beta T cells came out of several hundred graft clones that had expanded.

The V and J ends lost 7 bases and 1 base, in that order; junction bases with no gene match: 4. The CDR3 contains 14 residues. The chain recombines TRBV12-3 or TRBV12-4 with TRBJ2-4, with 7 positions matching TRBD1. This sequence originates from a boy under three years old who had a stem cell transplant for acute myeloid leukemia, so the T cells may come from the graft donor. Sample: PBMCs, mostly from graft donor cells, taken 360 days after TCRalphabeta/CD19-depleted stem cell transplant. The CDR3: CASMLGGAKNIQYF. As DNA, the CDR3 is TGTGCCAGCATGTTAGGGGGCGCCAAAAACATTCAGTACTTC.